This T cell receptor (beta chain) was captured by sequencing in a study of beta chain features in type 1 diabetes. Study outcomes and limitations: Within each of all four CD4+ subsets, Type 1 diabetes patients had TCRB CDR3s that were moderately but significantly shorter. Across patients, naive, central memory and Treg TCRB repertoires exhibited apparently greater similarity than was observed across healthy donors.

cDNA synthesis used the whole RNA isolate, giving expressed TCRB sequences. Clones were sequenced by immunoSEQ multiplex PCR, and TCRdb holds only the in-frame ones, with some missing. Of around 600,000 clones in the sample, around 11% are singletons; the top ten hold around 0.12%. This CDR3 is 14 amino acids long. The V gene's germline CDR1 is SGHRS and CDR2 YFSETQ. Trimming removed 4 bases at V and 9 bases at J, with 19 bases between. Note on this clone: As yet, its antigen is unknown.

The TCR comes from a man aged 25-45 years with type 1 diabetes. Sequences were obtained from naive CD4+ T cells from blood. The chain has TRBV5-1 and TRBJ1-2; D perhaps matches TRBD1 (6 bases). The CDR3 DNA reads TGCGCCAGCAGCCAGTCAGCGGGGGGCGAGAGCTACACCTTC. Its protein is CASSQSAGGESYTF.